Presented here are 14 T cell receptor beta chains from one specimen sequenced in a study of T-cell reconstitution after alpha-beta-depleted transplantation in children. Preparation of the TCRbeta library was carried out with unique molecular identifiers. TCRdb reprocessed the PCR reads via MiXCR and lists one record per CDR3 protein. The sample holds over 70,000 distinct CDR3 sequences, roughly 8.8% seen once. The material was PBMCs from the stem cell graft donor, obtained from the stem cell graft. The receptors shown here come from a human donor who donated a stem cell graft to a child with congenital amegakaryocytic thrombocytopenia.

The V gene is TRBV6-1, the J gene TRBJ1-2; maybe TRBD1 (5 bases). The CDR3 runs to 15 residues. Per germline, CDR1 MNHNS and CDR2 SASEGT. V lost 2 bases and J lost 2, with 12 bases in between. The CDR3 DNA follows: TGTGCCAGCAGTGAACAGGGACGTTGGAACTATGGCTACACCTTC. This sequence encodes CASSEQGRWNYGYTF.

This clonotype was counted ten times or more. The chain employs TRBV20-1 and TRBJ1-5; D not certain. This CDR3 spans 13 amino acids. Trimming took off 7 bases at V and 0 bases at J, with 10 bases between the two ends. Germline CDR1 is DFQATT and CDR2 is SNEGSKA (reference sequence). Written as DNA, the CDR3 is TGCAGTGGGAGTTACTATAGCAATCAGCCCCAGCATTTT. Encoded protein: CSGSYYSNQPQHF.

The chain is built from TRBV20-1 and TRBJ2-7, with 8 bases lining up with TRBD2. Germline V gene lookup returns CDR1 DFQATT and CDR2 SNEGSKA (reference sequence). Trimming took 3 bases from V and 2 from J; bases not matched to a gene: 3. The CDR3 extends over 13 amino acids. CDR3 coding DNA: TGCAGTGCTAGCCAGCGGGAGCCCTACGAGCAGTACTTC. It encodes CSASQREPYEQYF.

The rearrangement links TRBV24-1 to TRBJ1-5; maybe TRBD1 (5 bases). The CDR3 has 14 amino acids. CDR1 is KGHDR and CDR2 is SFDVKD in the germline V gene. With 6 bases removed from V and 7 bases from J, the gap between germline ends came to 15 bases. In DNA, the CDR3 is TGTGCCACCAGTAAGCAGGGTCTCGGCCAGCCCCAGCATTTT. Amino acid sequence: CATSKQGLGQPQHF.

This clonotype was found many times. The rearrangement uses TRBV20-1 and TRBJ1-6; 8 bases are shared with TRBD1. This CDR3 comprises 13 residues. V was clipped by 6 bases and J by 7 bases; unmatched bases: 5. Germline V gives CDR1 DFQATT, CDR2 SNEGSKA (reference sequence). The CDR3 sequence: CSAGTGANSPLHF. The CDR3 DNA follows: TGCAGTGCCGGGACAGGTGCCAATTCACCCCTCCACTTT.

This clonotype was recorded many times. V and J are TRBV18 and TRBJ2-7; D may be TRBD1 or TRBD2 (5 bases each). V was cut by 1 base and J by 5 bases, with 12 bases left in between. The CDR3 loop spans 14 amino acids. Germline V CDR1 and CDR2: KGHSH, LQKENI. CDR3 coding DNA: TGTGCCAGCTCACCACAGATGGGGGAACACGAGCAGTACTTC. This codes for CASSPQMGEHEQYF.

This clonotype was seen at least ten times. V gene TRBV28 combines with J gene TRBJ1-1, with D possibly TRBD1 on 5 matching bases. The V gene's germline CDR1 is MDHEN and CDR2 SYDVKM. The CDR3 runs to 16 residues. Trimming stripped 5 bases from V and 0 bases from J, with 16 bases between. DNA for the CDR3: TGTGCCAGCAGTCCCTACTCCGGGACGGTGAACACTGAAGCTTTCTTT. This codes for CASSPYSGTVNTEAFF.

In the case of this clonotype: This may be a read error: a much more frequent sequence differs by one nucleotide. The DNA for the CDR3 is TGTGCCAGCAGTGCTCGACTAGCGGGAGAGGTTCATGAGCAGTTCTTC. Protein product: CASSARLAGEVHEQFF. The V and J genes are TRBV28 and TRBJ2-1, with 12 nucleotides matching TRBD2. V dropped 5 bases and J dropped 8; count of bases not matched to a gene: 10. The CDR3 extends over 16 amino acids. Per the germline V gene, CDR1 is MDHEN and CDR2 is SYDVKM.

This clonotype showed up just a few times. The chain combines TRBV30 with TRBJ1-5, with D hard to call. The germline CDR1 and CDR2 sequences are GTSNPN and SVGIG (reference sequence). The CDR3 extends over 12 amino acids. Trimming cost V 1 base and J 5 bases, with 6 bases left between them. CDR3 region: CAWSGGDQPQHF. For the CDR3, the DNA is TGTGCCTGGAGTGGCGGGGATCAGCCCCAGCATTTT.

This clonotype was counted ten times or more. This chain connects TRBV20-1 to TRBJ2-5; 7 nucleotides line up with TRBD2. Germline trimming cut 8 bases from V and 7 bases from J; bases unmatched to any gene: 10. This CDR3 comprises 12 residues. Germline V gene lookup returns CDR1 DFQATT and CDR2 SNEGSKA (reference sequence). The CDR3 spells CSREDVGLTQYF. Here the CDR3 DNA reads TGCAGTCGGGAGGATGTGGGGCTGACCCAGTACTTC.

This clonotype was counted at least ten times. The chain couples TRBV6-5 to TRBJ2-7; maybe TRBD1 (6 bases). Trimming pared 2 bases from V and 2 bases from J, leaving 13 bases between. CDR3 length equals 15 residues. Germline V gives CDR1 MNHEY, CDR2 SVGAGI. CDR3 DNA: TGTGCCAGCAGTTACGCCAGGGGTCGGACCTACGAGCAGTACTTC. Translated: CASSYARGRTYEQYF.

This clonotype was seen many times. The chain uses TRBV10-2 and TRBJ2-5, with D perhaps matching TRBD2 (6 bases). Looked up from germline, CDR1 is WSHSY and CDR2 is SAAADI. The CDR3 has 14 amino acids. Trimming removed 8 bases from V and 0 bases from J, with 13 bases in between. This CDR3 is CASAGPLYQETQYF. The CDR3 DNA is TGCGCCAGCGCGGGACCTTTGTACCAAGAGACCCAGTACTTC.

This clonotype was observed many times. The gene calls are TRBV20-1 and TRBJ2-1; 8 bases are shared with TRBD1. The germline V gene encodes CDR1 DFQATT and CDR2 SNEGSKA (reference sequence). This CDR3 is 15 amino acids long. The junction had 13 bases not matched to a gene; V was cut back by 5 bases and J by 7 bases. The CDR3 nucleotides read TGCAGTGCTTTGCGCCGACAGGGGAATAGGAATGAGCAGTTCTTC. This gives the protein CSALRRQGNRNEQFF.

This clonotype showed up many times. The chain is built from TRBV20-1 and TRBJ2-1; TRBD2 matches at 7 bases. CDR3 length: 12 residues. Germline-derived CDR1 and CDR2 are DFQATT and SNEGSKA (reference sequence). V shed 2 bases, J shed 7 bases, and the junction held 2 bases outside the gene matches. The CDR3 loop reads CSARMGGNEQFF. CDR3 DNA: TGCAGTGCTAGAATGGGGGGGAATGAGCAGTTCTTC.